Sequencing of this TCR beta chain was carried out in a study of T cells in localized non-small cell lung cancer. TCRdb's copy holds only in-frame clones and misses some; the assay was immunoSEQ multiplex PCR. This table holds 37,000 or so clones, about 90% found once. Worth noting for this clone: Its antigen is currently unknown.

Study-wide results and limits: Sequencing was limited to one tumor region, leaving the possibility of heterogeneity open. Among the tissues sampled, uninvolved adjacent lung had the highest T cell clonality, above tumor. Appearing in adjacent lung were a median roughly 60 of the top 100 tumor clones. Longer overall survival was linked to higher blood T cell density.

The sample was peripheral blood, taken before any cancer treatment. The sequence was obtained from a woman aged 40 to 75 with stage I lung adenocarcinoma.

In DNA form, the CDR3 reads TGCAGCGTTGAAGAGGGTGTGAAACTGTTTTTT. It specifies CSVEEGVKLFF. The chain combines TRBV29-1 with TRBJ1-4; the D is unclear. The CDR3 is made up of 11 amino acids. The V end lost 0 bases, the J end lost 11 bases, and 7 bases lay between the germline ends. The germline V gene encodes CDR1 SQVTM and CDR2 ANQGSEA.